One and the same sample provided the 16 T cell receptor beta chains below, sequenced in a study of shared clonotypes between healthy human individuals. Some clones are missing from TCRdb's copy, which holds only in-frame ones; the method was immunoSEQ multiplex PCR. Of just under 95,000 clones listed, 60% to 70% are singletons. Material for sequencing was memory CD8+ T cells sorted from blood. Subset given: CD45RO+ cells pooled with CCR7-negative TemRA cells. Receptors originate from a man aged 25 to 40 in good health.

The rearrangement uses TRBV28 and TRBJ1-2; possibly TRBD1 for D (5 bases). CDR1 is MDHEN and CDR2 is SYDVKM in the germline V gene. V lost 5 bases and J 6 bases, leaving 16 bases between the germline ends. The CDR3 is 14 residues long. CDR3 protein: CASSLGGGFDGYTF. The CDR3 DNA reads TGTGCCAGCAGTCTCGGGGGAGGTTTCGATGGCTACACCTTC.

Written as DNA, the CDR3 is TGTGCCAGCAGTTTATCTTCTAGCTCGGTAACCGGGGAGCTGTTTTTT. It specifies CASSLSSSSVTGELFF. The V and J genes are TRBV28 and TRBJ2-2; D is perhaps TRBD2 (5 bases). The CDR3 consists of 16 residues. The germline V gene encodes CDR1 MDHEN and CDR2 SYDVKM. V lost 1 base, J lost 5 bases, and 14 bases lay in between.

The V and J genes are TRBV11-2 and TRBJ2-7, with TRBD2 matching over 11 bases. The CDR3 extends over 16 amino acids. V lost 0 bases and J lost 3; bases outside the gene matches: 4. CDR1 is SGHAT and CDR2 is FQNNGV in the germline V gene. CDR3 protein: CASSLDPGTSGYEQYF. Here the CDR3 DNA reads TGTGCCAGCAGCTTAGACCCCGGGACTAGCGGCTACGAGCAGTACTTC.

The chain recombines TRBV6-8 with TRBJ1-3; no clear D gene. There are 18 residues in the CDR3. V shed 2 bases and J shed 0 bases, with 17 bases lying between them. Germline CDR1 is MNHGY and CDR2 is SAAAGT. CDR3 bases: TGTGCCAGCAGTTACCCTCGACCCTGGCCGAGCTCTGGAAACACCATATATTTT. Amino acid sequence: CASSYPRPWPSSGNTIYF.

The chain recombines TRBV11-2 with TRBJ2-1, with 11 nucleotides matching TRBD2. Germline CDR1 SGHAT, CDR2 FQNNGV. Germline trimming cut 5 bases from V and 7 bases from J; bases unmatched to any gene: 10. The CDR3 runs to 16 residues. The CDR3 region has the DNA TGTGCCAGCAGCCCAATAGCGGGAGGGCCGGGAAATGAGCAGTTCTTC. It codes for CASSPIAGGPGNEQFF.

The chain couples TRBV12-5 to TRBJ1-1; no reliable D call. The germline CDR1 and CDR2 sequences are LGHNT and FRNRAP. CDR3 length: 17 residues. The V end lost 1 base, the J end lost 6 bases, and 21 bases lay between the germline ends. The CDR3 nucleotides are TGTGCTAGTGGTTTGGAACCGAACTTCGGGGTGGGCTCTGAAGCTTTCTTT. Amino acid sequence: CASGLEPNFGVGSEAFF.

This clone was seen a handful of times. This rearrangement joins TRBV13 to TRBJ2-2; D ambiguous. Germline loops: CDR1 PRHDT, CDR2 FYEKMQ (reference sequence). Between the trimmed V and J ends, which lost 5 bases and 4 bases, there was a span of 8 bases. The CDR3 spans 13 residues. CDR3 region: CASSPLPTGELFF. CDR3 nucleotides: TGTGCCAGCAGCCCCCTCCCCACCGGGGAGCTGTTTTTT.

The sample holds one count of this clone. The CDR3 DNA reads TGTGCCAGCAGCCCCGGACTAGAAAGAGACGAGCAGTACTTC. It codes for CASSPGLERDEQYF. The chain recombines TRBV5-4 with TRBJ2-7, with 7 bases identical to TRBD2. The CDR3 has 14 residues. The germline V gene encodes CDR1 SGHNT and CDR2 YYREEE (reference sequence). Trimming removed 4 bases from V and 5 bases from J; junction bases left unmatched: 9.

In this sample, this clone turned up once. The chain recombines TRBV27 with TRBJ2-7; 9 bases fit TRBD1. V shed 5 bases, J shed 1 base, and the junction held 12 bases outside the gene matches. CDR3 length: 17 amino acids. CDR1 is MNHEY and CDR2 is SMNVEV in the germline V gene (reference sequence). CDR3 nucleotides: TGTGCCAGCAGTCTCACAACAGGGGGCGCGAATTCCTACGAGCAGTACTTC. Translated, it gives CASSLTTGGANSYEQYF.

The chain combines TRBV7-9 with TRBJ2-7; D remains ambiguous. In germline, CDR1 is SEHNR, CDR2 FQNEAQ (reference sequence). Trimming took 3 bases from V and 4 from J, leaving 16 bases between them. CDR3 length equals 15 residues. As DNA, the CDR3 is TGTGCCAGCAGCTTCACCCCAGGACCGAGGTACGAGCAGTACTTC. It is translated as CASSFTPGPRYEQYF.

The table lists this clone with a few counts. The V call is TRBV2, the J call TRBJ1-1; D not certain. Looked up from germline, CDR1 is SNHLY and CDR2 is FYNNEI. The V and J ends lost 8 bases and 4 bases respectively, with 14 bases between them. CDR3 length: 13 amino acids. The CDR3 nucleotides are TGTGCCAGCGGCGACCATGGAGGCACTGAAGCTTTCTTT. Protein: CASGDHGGTEAFF.

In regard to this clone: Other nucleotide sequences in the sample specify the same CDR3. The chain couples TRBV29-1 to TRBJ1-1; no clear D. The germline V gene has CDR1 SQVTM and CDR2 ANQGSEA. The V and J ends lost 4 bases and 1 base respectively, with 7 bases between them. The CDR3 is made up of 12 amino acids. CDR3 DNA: TGCAGCGTTGGGCCGGGGAACACTGAAGCTTTCTTT. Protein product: CSVGPGNTEAFF.

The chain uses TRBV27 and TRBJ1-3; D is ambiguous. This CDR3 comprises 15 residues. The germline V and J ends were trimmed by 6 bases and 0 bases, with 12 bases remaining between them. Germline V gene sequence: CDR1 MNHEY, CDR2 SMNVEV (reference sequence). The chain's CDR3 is CASSRGGSSGNTIYF. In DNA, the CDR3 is TGTGCCAGCAGCCGGGGAGGGTCCTCTGGAAACACCATATATTTT.

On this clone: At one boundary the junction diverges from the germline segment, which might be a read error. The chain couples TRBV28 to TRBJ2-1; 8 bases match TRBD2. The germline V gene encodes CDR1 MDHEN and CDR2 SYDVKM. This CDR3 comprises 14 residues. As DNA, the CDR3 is TGTGCCAGCAGTCTATGGACTAGCCCCAATGAGCAGTTCTTC. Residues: CASSLWTSPNEQFF. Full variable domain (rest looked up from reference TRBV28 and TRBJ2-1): DVKVTQSSRYLVKRTGEKVFLECVQDMDHENMFWYRQDPGLGLRLIYFSYDVKMKEKGDIPEGYSVSREKKERFSLILESASTNQTSMYLCASSLWTSPNEQFFGPGTRLTVL.

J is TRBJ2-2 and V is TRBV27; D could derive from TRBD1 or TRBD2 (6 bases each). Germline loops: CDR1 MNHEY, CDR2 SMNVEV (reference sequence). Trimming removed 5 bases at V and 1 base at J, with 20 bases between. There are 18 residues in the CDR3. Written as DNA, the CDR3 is TGTGCCAGCAGTCACCCTTTAGTGGGGGGCCTGAACACCGGGGAGCTGTTTTTT. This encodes CASSHPLVGGLNTGELFF.

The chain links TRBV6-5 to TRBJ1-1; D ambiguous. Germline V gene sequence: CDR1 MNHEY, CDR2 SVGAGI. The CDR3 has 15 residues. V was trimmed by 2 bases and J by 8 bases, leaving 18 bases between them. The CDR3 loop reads CASSYDTVSAGEAFF. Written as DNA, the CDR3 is TGTGCCAGCAGTTACGATACCGTTTCAGCAGGCGAAGCTTTCTTT.